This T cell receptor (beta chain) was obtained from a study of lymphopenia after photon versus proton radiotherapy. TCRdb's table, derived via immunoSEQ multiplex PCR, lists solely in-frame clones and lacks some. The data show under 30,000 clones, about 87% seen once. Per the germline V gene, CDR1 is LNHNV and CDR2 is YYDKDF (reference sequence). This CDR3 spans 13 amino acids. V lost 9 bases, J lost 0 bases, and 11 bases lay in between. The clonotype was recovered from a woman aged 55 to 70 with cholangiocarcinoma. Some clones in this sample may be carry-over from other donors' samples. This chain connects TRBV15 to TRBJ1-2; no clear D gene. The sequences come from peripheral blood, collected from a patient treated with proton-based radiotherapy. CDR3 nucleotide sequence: TGTGCCACTGCCCTAGGGACTAACTATGGCTACACCTTC. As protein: CATALGTNYGYTF.